The T cell receptor beta chain under discussion was sequenced for a study of tumour-infiltrating T cells in Burkitt lymphoma. Study background: Survival, overall and progression-free, tracked with productive clonality.

Germline CDR1 reads SGDLS; CDR2 reads YYNGEE. The CDR3 extends over 16 amino acids. V shed 0 bases, J shed 6 bases, and the junction held 7 bases outside the gene matches. This table comes from immunoSEQ multiplex PCR, and its TCRdb copy is limited to in-frame clones, with some not included. The sample carries 2,000 to 3,000 clones, approximately 81% recorded once. The receptor was isolated from a human donor with diffuse large B-cell lymphoma. The sequencing sample was made of tumor tissue. The V and J genes are TRBV9 and TRBJ1-4; TRBD1 aligns across 8 bases. The CDR3 loop reads CASSVGWGTGHEKLFF. In nucleotides, the CDR3 is TGTGCCAGCAGCGTAGGGTGGGGGACAGGCCATGAAAAACTGTTTTTT.